What follows describes a single T cell receptor beta chain. The table came from immunoSEQ multiplex PCR; TCRdb's copy has only in-frame clones and leaves some out. The repertoire has approximately 1,300 clones, around 80% of them found once; the top ten carry 13%. This CDR3 has 14 residues. The data derive from a study of stem cell transplantation in POMP-related autoinflammatory disease. Study context: The study hypothesized thymoproteasome defects skew the TRB repertoire via impaired CD8+ selection.

The sequencing input was CD8+ T cells from PBMCs. The sequence came from a human donor in good health. The rearrangement links TRBV21-1 to TRBJ2-7. TRBV21-1 is a recognized pseudogene. For the CDR3, the DNA is TGTGCCAGCAGCACTCTAAGACCGGGACCCCCAAGTTACTTC. This sequence encodes CASSTLRPGPPSYF.